This T cell receptor (beta chain) came from a study of T-cell memory formation after mild COVID-19. CDR1 and CDR2 from the germline V gene are SGHKS and YYEKEE (reference sequence). The V gene end was trimmed by 4 bases and the J gene end by 2 bases; junction bases not matched to a gene: 4. The CDR3 is 14 amino acids. In its sample, this clonotype was seen a few times. The antigen is not known. Constant-segment primers were used for 5'RACE, and the resulting TCR alpha and TCR beta cDNA libraries carried sample barcodes and UMIs. TCRdb called the 5' RACE reads again in MiXCR, with one record for every CDR3 protein. The data contain 400,000 or so distinct CDR3 sequences, about 20% of them singletons. Study-level results: Detection of some responders pre-infection suggested pre-existing cross-reactive memory T cells participated. The study found balanced CD4/CD8 in clones contracting day 15 to 85 and a CD4+ lean in later expanders.

The receptor was derived from an adult woman who had mild COVID-19 (a few samples of this study predate the infection). Cell type and time point are not known. This chain connects TRBV5-5 to TRBJ2-3, with TRBD2 matching over 7 bases. The source material was PBMCs or a T cell subset sorted from them (not recorded which). DNA of the CDR3: TGTGCCAGCAGCGAGCGGGGAGACACAGATACGCAGTATTTT. Translation: CASSERGDTDTQYF.